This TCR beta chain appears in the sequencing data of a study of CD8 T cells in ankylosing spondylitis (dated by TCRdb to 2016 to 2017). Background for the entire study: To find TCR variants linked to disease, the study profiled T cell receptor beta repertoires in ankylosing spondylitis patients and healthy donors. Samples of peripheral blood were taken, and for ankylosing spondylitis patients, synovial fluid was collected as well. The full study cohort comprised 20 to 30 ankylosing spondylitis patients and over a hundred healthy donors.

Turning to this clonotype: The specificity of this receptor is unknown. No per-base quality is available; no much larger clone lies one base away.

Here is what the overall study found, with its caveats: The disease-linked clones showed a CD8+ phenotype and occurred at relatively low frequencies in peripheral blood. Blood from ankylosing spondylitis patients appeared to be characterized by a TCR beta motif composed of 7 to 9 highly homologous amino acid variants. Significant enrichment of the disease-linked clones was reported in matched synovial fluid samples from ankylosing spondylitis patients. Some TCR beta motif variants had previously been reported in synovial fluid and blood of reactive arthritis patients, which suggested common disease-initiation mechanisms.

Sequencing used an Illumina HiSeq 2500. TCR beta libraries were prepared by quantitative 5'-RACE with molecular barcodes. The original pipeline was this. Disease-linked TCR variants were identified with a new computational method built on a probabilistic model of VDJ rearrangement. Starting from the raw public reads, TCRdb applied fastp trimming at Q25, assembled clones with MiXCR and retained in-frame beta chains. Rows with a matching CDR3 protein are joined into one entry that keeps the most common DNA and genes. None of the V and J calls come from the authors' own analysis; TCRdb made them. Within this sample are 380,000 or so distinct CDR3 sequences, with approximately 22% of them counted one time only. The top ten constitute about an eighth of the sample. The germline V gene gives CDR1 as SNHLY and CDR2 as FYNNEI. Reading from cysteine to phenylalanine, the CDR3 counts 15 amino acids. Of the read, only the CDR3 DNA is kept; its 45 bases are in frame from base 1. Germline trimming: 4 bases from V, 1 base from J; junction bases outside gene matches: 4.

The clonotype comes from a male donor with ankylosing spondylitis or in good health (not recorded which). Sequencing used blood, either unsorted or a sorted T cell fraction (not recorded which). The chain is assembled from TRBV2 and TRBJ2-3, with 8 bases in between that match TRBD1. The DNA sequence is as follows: TGTGCCAGCAGTGTCCCGGACAGGGGCACAGATACGCAGTATTTT. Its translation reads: CASSVPDRGTDTQYF.